These 19 T cell receptor beta chains originate from one sample sequenced in a study of cytomegalovirus exposure and HLA in healthy donors. TCRdb's table, derived via immunoSEQ multiplex PCR, lists solely in-frame clones and lacks some. The sample has approximately 120,000 clones; 90% to 97% are singletons. Sequenced sample: PBMCs. Every receptor here comes from a man younger than 35 in good health and CMV-seronegative.

This sequence joins TRBV7-9 and TRBJ2-1; 7 positions agree with TRBD1. Germline V gene data show CDR1 as SEHNR and CDR2 as FQNEAQ (reference sequence). V shed 8 bases and J 5 bases; nucleotides not matched to a gene: 12. This CDR3 has 15 residues. CDR3 in amino acids: CASVPPGQLHNEQFF. CDR3 DNA sequence: TGTGCCAGCGTCCCTCCGGGACAGCTTCACAATGAGCAGTTCTTC.

V is TRBV19 and J is TRBJ2-7, with a tentative D call TRBD2 (7 bases). With 5 bases removed from V and 4 bases from J, the gap between germline ends came to 21 bases. CDR3 length: 16 residues. Germline V gene sequence: CDR1 LNHDA, CDR2 SQIVND (reference sequence). CDR3 sequence (DNA): TGTGCCAGTAGTCGGAATGGGGGGGCAGGCGCATACGAGCAGTACTTC. Translation: CASSRNGGAGAYEQYF.

The chain carries TRBV5-8 and TRBJ1-2; D not certain. V gave up 8 bases and J gave up 3 bases, with 14 bases separating them. The CDR3 is made up of 13 amino acids. The germline CDR1 and CDR2 sequences are SGHTS and YDEGEE. The CDR3 coding sequence is TGTGCCAGTCAGTTTCGTATTCACTATGGCTACACCTTC. Protein: CASQFRIHYGYTF.

CDR3 amino acids: CASSQDPFSGAGANVLTF. DNA of the CDR3: TGCGCCAGCAGCCAAGATCCTTTCTCAGGGGCTGGGGCCAACGTCCTGACTTTC. This chain joins TRBV4-3 and TRBJ2-6; D is possibly TRBD1 (6 bases). CDR3 length: 18 residues. Trimming stripped 0 bases from V and 2 bases from J, with 14 bases between. Per the germline V gene, CDR1 is LGHNA and CDR2 is YSLEER.

The chain combines TRBV13 with TRBJ2-7, with 9 nucleotides matching TRBD2. The CDR3 is made up of 17 amino acids. Trimming took 5 bases from V and 4 from J; bases not matched to a gene: 15. Germline V lookup: CDR1 PRHDT, CDR2 FYEKMQ (reference sequence). The CDR3 loop is CASSLSLAGVMGYEQYF. The CDR3, as DNA: TGTGCCAGCAGCCTTAGCTTAGCGGGAGTCATGGGTTACGAGCAGTACTTC.

This clone was detected only once. The V call is TRBV28, the J call TRBJ1-4; D is uncertain. V lost 5 bases and J lost 4, with 11 bases in between. This CDR3 has 14 residues. Germline values: CDR1 MDHEN, CDR2 SYDVKM. The CDR3 bases are TGTGCCAGCAGTCTGGCGGCCTTTAATGAAAAACTGTTTTTT. Encoded protein: CASSLAAFNEKLFF. The full variable domain, rest sourced from reference TRBV28 and TRBJ1-4, is DVKVTQSSRYLVKRTGEKVFLECVQDMDHENMFWYRQDPGLGLRLIYFSYDVKMKEKGDIPEGYSVSREKKERFSLILESASTNQTSMYLCASSLAAFNEKLFFGSGTQLSVL.

The V gene is TRBV15, the J gene TRBJ1-4; D might be TRBD1 (6 bases). The CDR3 contains 15 residues. Trimming took off 2 bases at V and 8 bases at J, with 15 bases between the two ends. CDR1 is LNHNV and CDR2 is YYDKDF in the germline V gene (reference sequence). CDR3 amino acids: CATSRLQGYAEKLFF. CDR3 sequence (DNA): TGTGCCACCAGCAGACTTCAGGGGTATGCGGAAAAACTGTTTTTT.

This clone has a handful of counts. The chain is built from TRBV11-2 and TRBJ1-1, with TRBD1 identical over 7 bases. This CDR3 has 15 amino acids. Per germline, CDR1 SGHAT and CDR2 FQNNGV. Unmatched junction bases numbered 6, after V lost 4 bases and J lost 1 base. The CDR3 coding sequence is TGTGCCAGCAGCTCACCGACAGGGTCGAACACTGAAGCTTTCTTT. It encodes CASSSPTGSNTEAFF.

The rearrangement links TRBV19 to TRBJ2-7, with TRBD2 identical over 14 bases. Germline CDR1 and CDR2: LNHDA and SQIVND (reference sequence). The CDR3 loop spans 16 amino acids. The J segment lost 9 bases and the V segment lost 2 bases, leaving 9 bases of the junction unmatched. The CDR3 sequence is CASSIPGLAGERSQYF. CDR3 nucleotides: TGTGCCAGTAGTATACCGGGACTAGCGGGAGAAAGATCGCAGTACTTC.

This clone occurred once. This sequence joins TRBV11-2 and TRBJ2-7; 9 positions match TRBD2. With 3 bases clipped from V and 6 bases from J, the junction kept 6 bases outside the gene matches. CDR3 size: 14 residues. The germline V gene has CDR1 SGHAT and CDR2 FQNNGV. The CDR3 sequence is CASSFAGGSGEQYF. The CDR3 coding sequence is TGTGCCAGCAGCTTTGCGGGAGGGTCCGGCGAGCAGTACTTC.

The chain uses TRBV30 and TRBJ2-1, with D possibly matching TRBD2 (6 bases). This CDR3 has 15 residues. Deletions cut 0 bases from V and 6 bases from J, with 15 bases between. Germline CDR1 reads GTSNPN; CDR2 reads SVGIG (reference sequence). In nucleotides, the CDR3 is TGTGCCTGGAGTGTAACGGGACTGGCCTTCAATGAGCAGTTCTTC. Protein sequence: CAWSVTGLAFNEQFF.

This chain uses TRBV28 with TRBJ2-3; 12 bases line up with TRBD2. The V and J ends lost 6 bases and 3 bases, in that order; junction bases with no gene match: 22. Per the germline V gene, CDR1 is MDHEN and CDR2 is SYDVKM. The CDR3 runs 21 residues. CDR3 loop: CASSYPFPATSGRVVTDTQYF. Here the CDR3 DNA reads TGTGCCAGCAGCTACCCCTTCCCCGCGACTAGCGGGAGAGTGGTAACAGATACGCAGTATTTT.

This sequence joins TRBV10-3 and TRBJ2-5; D may be TRBD2 (5 bases). V was cut by 0 bases and J by 3 bases, with 8 bases left in between. Germline V lookup: CDR1 ENHRY, CDR2 SYGVKD. The CDR3 covers 14 residues. CDR3 sequence: CAISESSGEETQYF. The CDR3 nucleotides are TGTGCCATCAGTGAGTCAAGCGGTGAAGAGACCCAGTACTTC.

The chain is built from TRBV5-8 and TRBJ2-3; TRBD1 agrees at 7 bases. The CDR3 contains 14 residues. J lost 4 bases, V lost 3 bases, and 5 bases had no gene match. Germline V gives CDR1 SGHTS, CDR2 YDEGEE. CDR3 amino acids: CASSSRGYSDTQYF. DNA for the CDR3: TGTGCCAGCAGCTCCAGGGGGTACTCAGATACGCAGTATTTT.

The chain employs TRBV30 and TRBJ1-1; TRBD1 aligns across 7 bases. After removal of 4 bases from V and 11 bases from J, the junction contained 13 bases not matched to a gene. CDR1 GTSNPN and CDR2 SVGIG come from the germline V gene (reference sequence). The CDR3 length is 13 residues. The CDR3 reads CAWKNKGASRAFF. The CDR3 DNA reads as TGTGCCTGGAAAAACAAGGGGGCCAGTAGGGCTTTCTTT.

The chain uses TRBV5-4 and TRBJ2-2, with 7 positions matching TRBD1. Germline V gives CDR1 SGHNT, CDR2 YYREEE (reference sequence). The CDR3 has 14 residues. Unmatched junction bases numbered 4, after V lost 4 bases and J lost 4 bases. The CDR3 DNA reads TGTGCCAGCAGCCCGACAGGGTCCACCGGGGAGCTGTTTTTT. Translated: CASSPTGSTGELFF.

V and J are TRBV5-6 and TRBJ2-1; 9 bases fit TRBD2. The CDR3 runs to 15 residues. From germline, CDR1 is SGHDT and CDR2 YYEEEE. The junction had 4 bases not matched to a gene; V was cut back by 4 bases and J by 2 bases. CDR3 in amino acids: CASSGSGSTYNEQFF. CDR3 sequence (DNA): TGTGCCAGCAGCGGTAGCGGGAGTACCTACAATGAGCAGTTCTTC.

DNA for the CDR3: TGTGCCAGCAGCTCCCTTCTGAACACCGGGGAGCTGTTTTTT. Protein sequence: CASSSLLNTGELFF. The chain employs TRBV11-2 and TRBJ2-2; D is uncertain. V lost 4 bases to trimming and J lost 1 base, with 7 bases between them. In germline, CDR1 is SGHAT, CDR2 FQNNGV. The CDR3 length is 14 residues.

Only one count was recorded for this clone. This sequence joins TRBV2 and TRBJ2-1; 9 bases align to TRBD2. Germline V CDR1 and CDR2: SNHLY, FYNNEI. After removal of 5 bases from V and 4 bases from J, the junction contained 9 bases not matched to a gene. This CDR3 spans 16 amino acids. In DNA, the CDR3 is TGTGCCAGCAGTTCAGGGGCGGGAGGGCCGTACAATGAGCAGTTCTTC. Translating gives CASSSGAGGPYNEQFF.